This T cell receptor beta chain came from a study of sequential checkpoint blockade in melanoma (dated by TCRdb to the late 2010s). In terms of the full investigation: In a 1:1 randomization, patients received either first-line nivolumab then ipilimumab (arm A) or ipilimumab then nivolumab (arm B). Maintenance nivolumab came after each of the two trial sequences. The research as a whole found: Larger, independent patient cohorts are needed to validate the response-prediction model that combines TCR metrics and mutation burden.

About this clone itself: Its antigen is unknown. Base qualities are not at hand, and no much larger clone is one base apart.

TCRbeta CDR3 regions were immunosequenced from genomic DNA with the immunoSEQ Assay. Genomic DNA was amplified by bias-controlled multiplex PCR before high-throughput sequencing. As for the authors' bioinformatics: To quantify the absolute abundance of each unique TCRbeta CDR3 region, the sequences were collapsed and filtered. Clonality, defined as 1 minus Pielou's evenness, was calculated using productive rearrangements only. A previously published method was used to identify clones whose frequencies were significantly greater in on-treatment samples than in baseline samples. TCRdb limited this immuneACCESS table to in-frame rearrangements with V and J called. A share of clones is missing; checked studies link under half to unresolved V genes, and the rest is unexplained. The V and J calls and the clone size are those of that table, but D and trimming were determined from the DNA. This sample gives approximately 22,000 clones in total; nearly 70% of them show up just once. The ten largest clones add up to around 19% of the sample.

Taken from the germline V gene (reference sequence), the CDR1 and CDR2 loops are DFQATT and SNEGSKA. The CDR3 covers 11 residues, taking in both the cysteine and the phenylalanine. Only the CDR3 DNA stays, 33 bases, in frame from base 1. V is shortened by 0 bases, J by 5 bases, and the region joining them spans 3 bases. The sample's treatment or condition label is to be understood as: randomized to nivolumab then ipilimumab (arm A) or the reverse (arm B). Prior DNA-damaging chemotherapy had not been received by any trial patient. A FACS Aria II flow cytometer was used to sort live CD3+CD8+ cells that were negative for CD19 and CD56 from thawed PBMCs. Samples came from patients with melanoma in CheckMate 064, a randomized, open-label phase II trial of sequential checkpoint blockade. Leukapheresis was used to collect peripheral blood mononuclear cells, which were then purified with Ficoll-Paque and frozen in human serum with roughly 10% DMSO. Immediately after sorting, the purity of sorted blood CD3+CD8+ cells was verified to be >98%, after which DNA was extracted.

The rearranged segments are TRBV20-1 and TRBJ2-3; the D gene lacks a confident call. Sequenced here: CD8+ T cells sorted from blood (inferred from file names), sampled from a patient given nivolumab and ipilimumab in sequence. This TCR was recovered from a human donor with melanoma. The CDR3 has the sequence CSARDLDTQYF. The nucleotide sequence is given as TGCAGTGCTAGAGATCTAGATACGCAGTATTTT.